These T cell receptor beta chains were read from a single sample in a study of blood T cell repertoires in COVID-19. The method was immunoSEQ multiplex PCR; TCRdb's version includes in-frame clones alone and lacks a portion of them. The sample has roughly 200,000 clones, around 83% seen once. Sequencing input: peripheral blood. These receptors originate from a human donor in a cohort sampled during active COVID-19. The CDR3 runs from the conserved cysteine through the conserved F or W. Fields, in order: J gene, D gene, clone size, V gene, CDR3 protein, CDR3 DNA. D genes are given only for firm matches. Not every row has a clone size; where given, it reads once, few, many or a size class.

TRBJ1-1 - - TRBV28 CASSQNLVNTEAFF TGTGCCAGCAGCCAAAACTTAGTGAACACTGAAGCTTTCTTT
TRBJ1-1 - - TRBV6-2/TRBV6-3 CASSYSIWSSGRGLTEAFF TGTGCCAGCAGTTACTCGATATGGTCTTCGGGCAGGGGTCTTACTGAAGCTTTCTTT
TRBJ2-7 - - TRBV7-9 CASRNEGYEQYF TGTGCCAGCAGAAATGAGGGCTACGAGCAGTACTTC
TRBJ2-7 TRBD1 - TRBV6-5 CASTATGTGAYEQYF TGTGCCAGCACCGCTACCGGGACAGGGGCCTACGAGCAGTACTTC
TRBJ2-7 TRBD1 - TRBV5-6 CASSARDRGHEQYF TGTGCCAGCAGCGCGAGGGACAGGGGCCACGAGCAGTACTTC
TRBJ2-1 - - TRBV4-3 CASSHRGGGLREQFF TGCGCCAGCAGCCACAGAGGGGGGGGCCTTCGTGAGCAGTTCTTC
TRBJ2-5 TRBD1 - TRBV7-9 CASSFDRGETQYF TGTGCCAGCAGCTTCGACAGGGGAGAGACCCAGTACTTC
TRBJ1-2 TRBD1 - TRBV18 CASSPSRTGTYGYTF TGTGCCAGCTCACCGTCGAGGACAGGGACCTATGGCTACACCTTC
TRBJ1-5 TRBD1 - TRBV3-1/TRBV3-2 CASSQGDSRNQPQHF TGTGCCAGCAGCCAAGGGGACAGTCGAAATCAGCCCCAGCATTTT
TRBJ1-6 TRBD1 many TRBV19 CASTDRGLDSPLHF TGTGCCAGTACAGACAGGGGGCTGGATTCACCCCTCCACTTT
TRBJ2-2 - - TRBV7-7 CASSPPGYETGELFF TGTGCTAGCAGCCCCCCAGGGTATGAAACCGGGGAGCTGTTTTTT